A selection of T cell receptor beta chains follows, all from one sample in a study of T cells in Graves' hyperthyroidism and ophthalmopathy. Each CDR3 protein is one row after TCRdb ran MiXCR on the multiplex PCR reads. The profile covers a few hundred thousand distinct CDR3 sequences, with roughly 12% appearing a single time and around 21% taken by the ten largest. The source material was blood. The source is a man aged 25-45 years with Graves' hyperthyroidism that later progressed to Graves' ophthalmopathy. CDR3s include the opening cysteine and the closing phenylalanine or tryptophan. A D gene is named only where the DNA matches it firmly. Size is stated for part of the rows, as once, few or many counts, or as a class when the clone is expanded.

v_gene	j_gene	abundance	d_gene	CDR3aa	CDR3nt
TRBV20-1	TRBJ2-1	.	.	CSAPKGSEQFF	TGCAGTGCCCCAAAAGGCAGTGAGCAGTTCTTC
TRBV7-2	TRBJ1-4	many	.	CASRAMTGNEKLFF	TGTGCCAGCAGGGCAATGACGGGGAATGAAAAACTGTTTTTT
TRBV28	TRBJ1-1	many	.	CASSLRGQAEAFF	TGTGCCAGCAGTTTAAGAGGGCAGGCTGAAGCTTTCTTT
TRBV2	TRBJ2-2	many	TRBD1	CASSGIQGASGELFF	TGTGCCAGCAGTGGGATACAGGGGGCGTCCGGGGAGCTGTTTTTT
TRBV27	TRBJ2-1	few	.	CASSFNGNEQFF	TGTGCCAGCAGTTTTAACGGCAATGAGCAGTTCTTC
TRBV28	TRBJ1-1	many	TRBD1	CASSSTGGAFF	TGTGCCAGCAGTTCCACAGGGGGAGCTTTCTTT
TRBV7-2	TRBJ1-2	few	.	CASSPRGAGRHGYTF	TGTGCCAGCAGCCCCCGAGGGGCGGGGCGCCATGGCTACACCTTC
TRBV30	TRBJ2-7	few	.	CAWSGWAGKPYEQYF	TGTGCCTGGAGTGGATGGGCAGGGAAGCCCTACGAGCAGTACTTC
TRBV7-9	TRBJ2-5	many	TRBD1	CASSQYRGQTQYF	TGTGCCAGCAGCCAATACAGGGGTCAGACCCAGTACTTC
TRBV27	TRBJ2-7	.	TRBD1	CASSSPWTGDEQYF	TGTGCCAGCAGTTCCCCCTGGACAGGGGACGAGCAGTACTTC
TRBV12-3/TRBV12-4	TRBJ2-7	many	.	CASSFTHYEQYF	TGTGCCAGCAGTTTTACACACTACGAGCAGTACTTC
TRBV20-1	TRBJ1-5	many	.	CSARPSGGRREQPQHF	TGCAGTGCTAGGCCCTCTGGGGGGAGAAGGGAACAGCCCCAGCATTTT
TRBV7-8	TRBJ1-4	.	.	CASSLVYSSEKLFF	TGTGCCAGCAGCTTAGTGTACAGTTCCGAAAAACTGTTTTTT
TRBV7-8	TRBJ1-5	.	.	CASSRDKVGPQHF	TGTGCCAGCAGCCGGGACAAGGTTGGTCCCCAGCATTTT
TRBV6-5	TRBJ2-2	many	TRBD2	CASSYGTSGGGGELFF	TGTGCCAGCAGTTACGGGACTAGCGGGGGAGGTGGGGAGCTGTTTTTT
TRBV6-1	TRBJ2-7	many	.	CASTKTGAIYEQYF	TGTGCCAGCACCAAGACGGGAGCTATCTACGAGCAGTACTTC
TRBV5-1	TRBJ2-7	many	.	CASSFGRDYEQYF	TGCGCCAGCAGCTTCGGGAGAGACTACGAGCAGTACTTC
TRBV7-9	TRBJ2-5	many	TRBD2	CASSRRYTDYRSSGYHQTQYF	TGTGCCAGCAGCAGACGATATACGGACTATCGTTCTAGCGGTTACCACCAGACCCAGTACTTC
TRBV7-9	TRBJ1-2	many	TRBD1	CASSAGQRGSYTF	TGTGCCAGCAGCGCGGGACAGCGGGGGTCGTACACCTTC
TRBV2	TRBJ2-2	.	.	CASSAEGLNTGELFF	TGTGCCAGCAGTGCTGAGGGGTTAAACACCGGGGAGCTGTTTTTT
TRBV3-1	TRBJ2-3	few	.	CASSQKRAPGHSTDTQYF	TGTGCCAGCAGCCAAAAGAGGGCCCCGGGCCATAGCACAGATACGCAGTATTTT
TRBV10-3	TRBJ1-2	few	.	CAITSLVLNTYGYTF	TGTGCCATCACCTCATTAGTTCTGAACACTTATGGCTACACCTTC
TRBV7-9	TRBJ1-4	.	.	CASSLQVLGAEKLFF	TGTGCCAGCAGCTTGCAAGTGCTCGGGGCTGAAAAACTGTTTTTT
TRBV6-1	TRBJ1-4	many	.	CASSSGSGTPTNEKLFF	TGTGCCAGCAGTTCTGGGTCGGGCACCCCAACTAATGAAAAACTGTTTTTT